One and the same sample provided the 15 T cell receptor beta chains below, sequenced in a study of cytomegalovirus exposure and HLA in healthy donors. PCR primers comprised 60 Vbeta and 13 Jbeta primers. TCRdb's table, derived via immunoSEQ multiplex PCR, lists solely in-frame clones and lacks some. The profile covers some 130,000 clones, with around 77% appearing a single time and 2% to 2.5% taken by the ten largest. The sequenced material came from PBMCs. These receptors were collected from a man under 40 in good health and CMV-seronegative.

The rearrangement uses TRBV5-1 and TRBJ2-7; D remains ambiguous. CDR3 length equals 14 residues. Germline V gene sequence: CDR1 SGHRS, CDR2 YFSETQ. V was pared by 4 bases and J by 8 bases, with 19 bases between. This CDR3 reads CASSNGQASRQQYF. Here the CDR3 DNA reads TGCGCCAGCAGCAACGGCCAGGCGTCTCGGCAGCAGTACTTC.

A few counts support this clone. The CDR3 is CASSQGTAGNTEAFF. The CDR3, as DNA: TGTGCCAGCAGCCAAGGAACAGCTGGGAACACTGAAGCTTTCTTT. This rearrangement joins TRBV4-2 to TRBJ1-1; no clear D. The CDR3 length is 15 residues. In germline, CDR1 is LGHNA, CDR2 YNFKEQ. The germline V and J ends were trimmed by 1 base and 1 base, with 10 bases remaining between them.

The chain has TRBV6-1 and TRBJ2-3; D unresolved. The CDR3 consists of 13 residues. Per the germline V gene, CDR1 is MNHNS and CDR2 is SASEGT. Between the trimmed V and J ends, which lost 2 bases and 0 bases, there was a span of 3 bases. As DNA, the CDR3 is TGTGCCAGCAGTGAATTAAGCACAGATACGCAGTATTTT. It specifies CASSELSTDTQYF.

The chain employs TRBV10-2 and TRBJ1-5; 9 bases agree with TRBD1. The germline CDR1 and CDR2 sequences are WSHSY and SAAADI. This CDR3 is 14 amino acids long. After removal of 4 bases from V and 6 bases from J, the junction contained 4 bases not matched to a gene. CDR3 residues: CASSGGTGIQPQHF. DNA of the CDR3: TGCGCCAGCAGTGGTGGGACAGGGATTCAGCCCCAGCATTTT.

V gene TRBV6-4 combines with J gene TRBJ1-1; D is unresolved. V lost 1 base and J 2 bases, leaving 20 bases between the germline ends. The CDR3 length is 18 residues. Germline V gives CDR1 MRHNA, CDR2 SNTAGT. Here the CDR3 reads CASSDLVGSGAHNTEAFF. The DNA of the CDR3 is TGTGCCAGCAGTGACTTGGTAGGCAGCGGAGCCCATAACACTGAAGCTTTCTTT.

The chain's CDR3 is CRATGAYEQYF. CDR3 sequence (DNA): TGCAGGGCGACAGGGGCCTACGAGCAGTACTTC. The chain carries TRBV20-1 and TRBJ2-7, with 8 bases fitting TRBD1. Germline CDR1 DFQATT, CDR2 SNEGSKA (reference sequence). The CDR3 consists of 11 residues.

The chain uses TRBV11-2 and TRBJ2-7; tentative D call: TRBD1 (5 bases). Trimming took 1 base from V and 2 from J, leaving 12 bases between them. The CDR3 totals 15 residues. Germline V gene data show CDR1 as SGHAT and CDR2 as FQNNGV. DNA for the CDR3: TGTGCCAGCAGCTTAGGGGGCAGGTTGCCCTACGAGCAGTACTTC. Translated: CASSLGGRLPYEQYF.

This sequence joins TRBV6-5 and TRBJ1-2, with TRBD1 identical over 12 bases. Per germline, CDR1 MNHEY and CDR2 SVGAGI. J was trimmed by 7 bases and V by 8 bases; bases with no gene match: 5. The CDR3 contains 13 residues. CDR3 residues: CASAGQGASGYTF. The DNA for the CDR3 is TGTGCCAGCGCGGGACAGGGGGCTTCTGGCTACACCTTC.

The genes are TRBV4-2 and TRBJ2-7; TRBD1 agrees at 8 bases. The CDR3 sequence is 14 residues long. After removal of 1 base from V and 6 bases from J, the junction contained 5 bases not matched to a gene. The germline gives CDR1 LGHNA, CDR2 YNFKEQ. Here the CDR3 reads CASSQGRTGSEQYF. CDR3 DNA: TGTGCCAGCAGCCAAGGGAGGACAGGGAGCGAGCAGTACTTC.

There are a few counts of this clone. The chain has TRBV9 and TRBJ2-7, with TRBD2 matching 9 bases. Germline V gene sequence: CDR1 SGDLS, CDR2 YYNGEE. Losses at the gene ends were 0 bases for V and 1 base for J; bases not matched to a gene: 8. This CDR3 comprises 17 residues. This chain's CDR3 is CASSVEQGGRGSYEQYF. The CDR3 nucleotides read TGTGCCAGCAGCGTAGAGCAAGGCGGGAGGGGATCCTACGAGCAGTACTTC.

The genes are TRBV4-2 and TRBJ2-2; 7 bases are shared with TRBD2. Germline V gene data show CDR1 as LGHNA and CDR2 as YNFKEQ. CDR3 length: 17 residues. The junction had 13 bases not matched to a gene; V was cut back by 2 bases and J by 7 bases. The CDR3 sequence: CASSQRFESSGIGELFF. The DNA of the CDR3 is TGTGCCAGCAGCCAAAGGTTCGAGTCTAGCGGAATCGGGGAGCTGTTTTTT.

This rearrangement joins TRBV6-5 to TRBJ1-2, with TRBD1 matching over 10 bases. This CDR3 region has 15 residues. The V gene end was trimmed by 5 bases and the J gene end by 3 bases; junction bases not matched to a gene: 6. CDR1 is MNHEY, CDR2 SVGAGI, per germline. Here the CDR3 reads CASSRTGTGDYGYTF. As DNA, the CDR3 is TGTGCCAGCAGTAGAACCGGGACAGGGGACTATGGCTACACCTTC.

The chain couples TRBV7-9 to TRBJ2-3, with D perhaps matching TRBD1 (6 bases). Germline-derived CDR1 and CDR2 are SEHNR and FQNEAQ (reference sequence). The ends were cut back, 4 bases at V and 2 bases at J, with 16 bases in the middle. The CDR3 has 16 residues. The CDR3 sequence: CASSYPRQVPTDTQYF. The CDR3, as DNA: TGTGCCAGCAGCTACCCTCGACAGGTCCCCACAGATACGCAGTATTTT.

J is TRBJ2-2 and V is TRBV10-3, with TRBD2 matching 11 bases. With 4 bases clipped from V and 3 bases from J, the junction kept 10 bases outside the gene matches. Per the germline V gene, CDR1 is ENHRY and CDR2 is SYGVKD. CDR3 length equals 18 residues. The CDR3, as DNA: TGTGCCATCAGTGGGTGGCTAGCGGGAGGTTACCACACCGGGGAGCTGTTTTTT. Protein product: CAISGWLAGGYHTGELFF.

This clone occurred a few times. The CDR3 region is CASSQITSGRGNEQFF. In DNA, the CDR3 is TGTGCCAGCAGCCAAATAACTAGCGGGAGGGGAAATGAGCAGTTCTTC. The chain couples TRBV4-2 to TRBJ2-1; 13 bases line up with TRBD2. The germline gives CDR1 LGHNA, CDR2 YNFKEQ. The length of the CDR3 is 16 residues. Trimming at V came to 2 bases and at J to 7 bases, leaving 5 bases not matched to a gene.